The T cell receptor beta chain under discussion was sequenced for a study of blood T cell repertoires in COVID-19. The overall study: Donors in the United States, Italy and Spain gave samples during acute or convalescent COVID-19. The cDNA or gDNA used as material had been derived from T cells, B-cell-depleted T cells, or PBMCs.

Original processing methods: Estimated nucleated cell counts came from reference gene primer amplification. This table comes from immunoSEQ multiplex PCR, and its TCRdb copy is limited to in-frame clones, with some not included. V and J calls and clone size are as listed in that table; D and trimming were resolved from the DNA. This table has fewer than 300,000 clones, just over 90% appearing once. The Seattle patients, enrolled during active infection, were followed longitudinally. Trimming took off 4 bases at V and 2 bases at J, with 14 bases between the two ends. Germline V gene sequence: CDR1 WSHSY, CDR2 SAAADI. The CDR3 totals 16 residues.

The clonotype comes from a woman aged 25-40 years with COVID-19, enrolled during active disease. The rearrangement joins TRBV10-2 to TRBJ1-4, with D possibly matching TRBD1 (6 bases). The sample consisted of peripheral blood. The CDR3 reads CASSGLNTGTNEKLFF. CDR3 nucleotides: TGCGCCAGCAGTGGCCTAAATACAGGGACTAATGAAAAACTGTTTTTT.